The 13 T cell receptor beta chains below were found in one sample sequenced in a study of T cell changes during pregnancy in multiple sclerosis. Some clones are missing from TCRdb's copy, which holds only in-frame ones; the method was immunoSEQ multiplex PCR. Among 45,000 to 70,000 clones listed, 80% to 95% were seen once. The sample was peripheral blood, taken in the third trimester of pregnancy. The receptors derive from a female donor in good health, enrolled as a control in a pregnancy study.

The rearrangement uses TRBV28 and TRBJ2-7; 14 bases line up with TRBD2. The germline gives CDR1 MDHEN, CDR2 SYDVKM. The CDR3 runs 15 residues. Trimming took 4 bases from V and 6 from J; bases not matched to a gene: 5. The CDR3 coding sequence is TGTGCCAGCAGTTGGCGACTAGCGGGAGGGAGCGAGCAGTACTTC. This gives the protein CASSWRLAGGSEQYF.

The chain has TRBV7-9 and TRBJ2-7; 9 positions match TRBD1. Germline V gives CDR1 SEHNR, CDR2 FQNEAQ (reference sequence). The V and J ends lost 5 bases and 6 bases, in that order; junction bases with no gene match: 5. The CDR3 totals 13 residues. The CDR3 sequence is CASSGSGQGEQYF. DNA of the CDR3: TGTGCCAGCAGCGGGTCGGGACAGGGCGAGCAGTACTTC.

The chain has TRBV7-9 and TRBJ2-1; TRBD2 matches 9 bases. CDR3 length: 17 amino acids. The germline V gene has CDR1 SEHNR and CDR2 FQNEAQ (reference sequence). V shed 5 bases, J shed 2 bases, and the junction held 10 bases outside the gene matches. Written as DNA, the CDR3 is TGTGCCAGCAGCACCGGGACTAGCCAAAGAACCTACAATGAGCAGTTCTTC. It translates to CASSTGTSQRTYNEQFF.

The J gene is TRBJ2-7, the V gene TRBV5-1; 9 bases are shared with TRBD1. With V trimmed by 1 base and J by 5 bases, 10 bases remained unmatched. This CDR3 contains 16 residues. Germline CDR1 is SGHRS and CDR2 is YFSETQ. The CDR3 nucleotides read TGCGCCAGCAGCTTGCGAACAGGGGGCGCAGGAAACGAGCAGTACTTC. It translates to CASSLRTGGAGNEQYF.

J is TRBJ2-1 and V is TRBV7-9; 9 bases are shared with TRBD2. Per germline, CDR1 SEHNR and CDR2 FQNEAQ (reference sequence). This CDR3 is built from 18 residues. V trimming: 1 base; J trimming: 8 bases; junction bases outside the gene matches: 15. The CDR3 is CASSLGLGGRAFPYEQFF. The CDR3 nucleotides are TGTGCCAGCAGCTTAGGGTTAGGCGGGAGGGCCTTTCCCTATGAGCAGTTCTTC.

CDR3 protein: CASSPSRATNEKLFF. The CDR3 DNA reads TGTGCCAGCAGCCCGTCCAGGGCAACTAATGAAAAACTGTTTTTT. The rearrangement joins TRBV7-6 to TRBJ1-4, with D maybe TRBD1 (5 bases). Germline V gene data show CDR1 as SGHVS and CDR2 as FNYEAQ. Trimming cost V 5 bases and J 0 bases, with 10 bases left between them. The CDR3 extends over 15 amino acids. The whole variable domain, filled in from reference TRBV7-6 and TRBJ1-4, reads GAGVSQSPRYKVTKRGQDVALRCDPISGHVSLYWYRQALGQGPEFLTYFNYEAQQDKSGLPNDRFSAERPEGSISTLTIQRTEQRDSAMYRCASSPSRATNEKLFFGSGTQLSVL.

The rearrangement links TRBV10-3 to TRBJ1-2; D is possibly TRBD1 (5 bases). Trimming cost V 8 bases and J 1 base, with 11 bases left between them. CDR1 is ENHRY and CDR2 is SYGVKD in the germline V gene. This CDR3 has 13 amino acids. This CDR3 reads CAIASTDNYGYTF. DNA of the CDR3: TGTGCCATCGCCTCGACAGATAACTATGGCTACACCTTC.

CDR3 amino acids: CASSQVTRNTEAFF. Written as DNA, the CDR3 is TGCGCCAGCAGCCAAGTAACCAGGAACACTGAAGCTTTCTTT. The J gene is TRBJ1-1, the V gene TRBV4-3; D not certain. Germline CDR1 and CDR2: LGHNA and YSLEER. CDR3 length: 14 residues. The ends were cut back, 1 base at V and 1 base at J, with 7 bases in the middle.

The rearrangement uses TRBV5-6 and TRBJ1-1; 10 nucleotides match TRBD1. Germline V CDR1 and CDR2: SGHDT, YYEEEE. The ends lost 4 bases at V and 0 bases at J; junction bases unmatched: 9. The CDR3 has 17 residues. CDR3 bases: TGTGCCAGCAGCCTCGACAGGGGGCAGGGGATGAACACTGAAGCTTTCTTT. It codes for CASSLDRGQGMNTEAFF.

V usage is TRBV5-1 and J usage is TRBJ1-2; D perhaps matches TRBD1 (5 bases). V lost 2 bases to trimming and J lost 2 bases, with 19 bases between them. Germline V gene data show CDR1 as SGHRS and CDR2 as YFSETQ. This CDR3 is built from 17 residues. CDR3 protein: CASSLDDDSILNYGYTF. Written as DNA, the CDR3 is TGCGCCAGCAGCTTAGACGATGACAGCATCTTAAACTATGGCTACACCTTC. Full variable domain (missing parts from reference TRBV5-1 and TRBJ1-2): KAGVTQTPRYLIKTRGQQVTLSCSPISGHRSVSWYQQTPGQGLQFLFEYFSETQRNKGNFPGRFSGRQFSNSRSEMNVSTLELGDSALYLCASSLDDDSILNYGYTFGSGTRLTVV.

The chain employs TRBV5-8 and TRBJ1-2; TRBD1 matches 7 bases. This CDR3 is 15 amino acids long. The junction had 5 bases not matched to a gene; V was cut back by 2 bases and J by 1 base. CDR1 and CDR2 (germline): SGHTS, YDEGEE. CDR3 sequence reads: CASSLDREFNYGYTF. The CDR3 DNA follows: TGTGCCAGCAGCTTAGACAGGGAGTTTAACTATGGCTACACCTTC.

This chain links TRBV28 with TRBJ2-1, with D unclear. The CDR3 sequence is 14 residues long. Trimming shortened V by 10 bases and J by 4 bases, and 17 bases separated the two germline ends. Germline CDR1 and CDR2: MDHEN and SYDVKM. The DNA for the CDR3 is TGTGCCACCACCAGGTACGGCCGATACAATGAGCAGTTCTTC. This encodes CATTRYGRYNEQFF.

The chain links TRBV6-6 to TRBJ2-7, with 7 bases identical to TRBD2. The CDR3 extends over 15 amino acids. CDR1 MNHNY and CDR2 SVGAGI come from the germline V gene (reference sequence). V shed 7 bases and J 5 bases; nucleotides not matched to a gene: 14. The CDR3 loop is CASTRGLVGGDEQYF. Written as DNA, the CDR3 is TGTGCCAGCACGAGGGGACTCGTGGGAGGGGACGAGCAGTACTTC.